This TCR beta chain was observed in a study of T cells expressing NK-cell markers. TCRdb reprocessed the 5' RACE reads and keeps a single row for each CDR3 protein, giving no DNA. This sample contains 200,000 to 300,000 distinct CDR3 sequences. This CDR3 is 13 amino acids long. CDR1 and CDR2 (germline): SGHTA, FQGNSA. This TCR was sampled from a woman aged 18 to 75 in good health. The sample taken for sequencing was blood T cells: a sorted CD56 or NKG2C T cell subset, CD4+ or CD8+ T cells, or bulk PBMC T cells (not recorded which). The chain is built from TRBV7-2 and TRBJ2-1. CDR3 protein: CASSLVLYNEQFF.